This T cell receptor (beta chain) was sequenced during a study of T cell responses to AZD1222 COVID-19 vaccine. General study findings and limits: Two AZD1222 administrations were followed by greater Spike-specific TCR breadth and depth.

The data were produced by immunoSEQ multiplex PCR, yet TCRdb's version contains in-frame clones alone and is incomplete. Found here are over 110,000 clones, roughly 90% of them singletons; the top ten hold 1.5% to 2%. The length of the CDR3 is 13 residues. Trimming took 4 bases from V and 7 from J; bases not matched to a gene: 5. Germline CDR1 is WNHNN and CDR2 is SYGVQD (reference sequence). A remark on this clone: Its antigen is unknown.

The chain links TRBV10-1 to TRBJ2-7, with 9 bases that match TRBD2. The specimen comprised peripheral blood, sampled 28 days after the second AZD1222 dose. The sequence derives from an adult who received the AZD1222 COVID-19 vaccine. The CDR3 sequence is CASSGLAGAEQYF. CDR3 coding DNA: TGCGCCAGCAGTGGATTAGCGGGAGCGGAGCAGTACTTC.